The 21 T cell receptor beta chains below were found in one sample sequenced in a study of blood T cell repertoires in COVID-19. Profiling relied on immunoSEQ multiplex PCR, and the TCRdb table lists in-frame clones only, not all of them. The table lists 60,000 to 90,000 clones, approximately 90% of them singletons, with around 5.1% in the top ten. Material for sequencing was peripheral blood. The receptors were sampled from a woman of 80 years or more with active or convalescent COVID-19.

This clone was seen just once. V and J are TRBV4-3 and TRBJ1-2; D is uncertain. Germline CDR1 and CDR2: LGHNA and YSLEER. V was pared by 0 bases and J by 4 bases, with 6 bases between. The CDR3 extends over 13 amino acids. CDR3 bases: TGCGCCAGCAGCCAAGATCCCGGCTATGGCTACACCTTC. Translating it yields CASSQDPGYGYTF.

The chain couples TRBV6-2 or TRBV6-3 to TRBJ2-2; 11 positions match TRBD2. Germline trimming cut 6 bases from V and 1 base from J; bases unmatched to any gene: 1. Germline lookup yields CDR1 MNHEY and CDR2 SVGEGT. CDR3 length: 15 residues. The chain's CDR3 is CASSTSGRNTGELFF. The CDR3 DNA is TGTGCCAGCAGCACTAGCGGGAGGAACACCGGGGAGCTGTTTTTT.

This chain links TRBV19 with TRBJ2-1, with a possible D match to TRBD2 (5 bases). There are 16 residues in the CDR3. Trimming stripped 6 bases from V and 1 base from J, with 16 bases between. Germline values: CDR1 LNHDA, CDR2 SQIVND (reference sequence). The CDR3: CASSPGRGESYNEQFF. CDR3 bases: TGTGCCAGTAGCCCGGGCCGGGGAGAATCCTACAATGAGCAGTTCTTC.

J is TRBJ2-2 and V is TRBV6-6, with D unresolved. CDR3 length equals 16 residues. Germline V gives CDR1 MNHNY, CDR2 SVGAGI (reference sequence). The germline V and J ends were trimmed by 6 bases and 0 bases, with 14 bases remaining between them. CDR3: CASRVRQAANTGELFF. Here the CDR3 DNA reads TGTGCCAGCAGGGTTCGCCAGGCAGCGAACACCGGGGAGCTGTTTTTT.

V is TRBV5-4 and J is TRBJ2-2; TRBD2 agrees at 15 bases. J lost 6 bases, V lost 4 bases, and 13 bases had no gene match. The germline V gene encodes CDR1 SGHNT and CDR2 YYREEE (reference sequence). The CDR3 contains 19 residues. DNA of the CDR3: TGTGCCAGCAGCCCTCGCGGACTAGCGGGAGGGCCTCGGTCCGGGGAGCTGTTTTTT. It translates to CASSPRGLAGGPRSGELFF.

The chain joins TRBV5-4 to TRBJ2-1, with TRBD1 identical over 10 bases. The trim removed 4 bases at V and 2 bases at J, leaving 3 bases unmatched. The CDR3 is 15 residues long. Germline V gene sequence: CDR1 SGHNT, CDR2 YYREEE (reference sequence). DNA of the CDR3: TGTGCCAGCAGCGTCGGACAGGGGGCCTACAATGAGCAGTTCTTC. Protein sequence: CASSVGQGAYNEQFF.

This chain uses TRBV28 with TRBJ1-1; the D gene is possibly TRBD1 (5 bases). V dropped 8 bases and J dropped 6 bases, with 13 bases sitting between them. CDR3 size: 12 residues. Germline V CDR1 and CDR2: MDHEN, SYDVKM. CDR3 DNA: TGTGCCAGCCGCGGGGGAGTGGCTGAAGCTTTCTTT. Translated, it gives CASRGGVAEAFF.

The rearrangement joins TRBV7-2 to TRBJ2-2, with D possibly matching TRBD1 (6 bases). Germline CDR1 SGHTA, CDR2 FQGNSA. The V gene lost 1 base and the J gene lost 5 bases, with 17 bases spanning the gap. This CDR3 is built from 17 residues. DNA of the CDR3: TGTGCCAGCAGCTTAGTTTCAGGGGCCCGCCCGACCGGGGAGCTGTTTTTT. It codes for CASSLVSGARPTGELFF.

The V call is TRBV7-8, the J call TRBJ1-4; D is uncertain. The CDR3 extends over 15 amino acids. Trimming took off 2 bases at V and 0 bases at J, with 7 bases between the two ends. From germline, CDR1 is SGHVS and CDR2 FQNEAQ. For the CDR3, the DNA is TGTGCCAGCAGCTTAAACCGCGCAACTAATGAAAAACTGTTTTTT. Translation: CASSLNRATNEKLFF.

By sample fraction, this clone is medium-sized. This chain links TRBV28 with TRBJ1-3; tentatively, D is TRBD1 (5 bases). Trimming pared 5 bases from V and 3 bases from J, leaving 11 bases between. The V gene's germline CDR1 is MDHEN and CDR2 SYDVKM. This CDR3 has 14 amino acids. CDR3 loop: CASSTETDGNTIYF. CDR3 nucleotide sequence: TGTGCCAGCAGTACGGAGACAGATGGAAACACCATATATTTT.

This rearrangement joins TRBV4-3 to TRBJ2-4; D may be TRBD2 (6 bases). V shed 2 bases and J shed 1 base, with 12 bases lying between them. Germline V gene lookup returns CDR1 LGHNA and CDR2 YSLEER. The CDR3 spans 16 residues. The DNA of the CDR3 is TGCGCCAGCAGCCAATGGAGGGCGACCGCCAAAAACATTCAGTACTTC. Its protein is CASSQWRATAKNIQYF.

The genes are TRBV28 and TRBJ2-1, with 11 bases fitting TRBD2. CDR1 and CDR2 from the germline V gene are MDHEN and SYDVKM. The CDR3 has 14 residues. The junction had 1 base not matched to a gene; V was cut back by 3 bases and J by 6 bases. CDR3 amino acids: CASSFSGGANEQFF. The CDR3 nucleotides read TGTGCCAGCAGTTTTAGCGGGGGGGCCAATGAGCAGTTCTTC.

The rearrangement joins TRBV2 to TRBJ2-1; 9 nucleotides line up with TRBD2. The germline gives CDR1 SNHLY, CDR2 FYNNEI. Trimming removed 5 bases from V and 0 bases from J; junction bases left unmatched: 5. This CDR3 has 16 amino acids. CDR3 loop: CASSNLAGNSYNEQFF. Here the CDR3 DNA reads TGTGCCAGCAGTAACCTAGCGGGGAACTCCTACAATGAGCAGTTCTTC.

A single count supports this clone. CDR3 sequence: CASSLNTGELFF. The CDR3 nucleotides read TGTGCCAGCTCACTAAACACCGGGGAGCTGTTTTTT. This rearrangement joins TRBV18 to TRBJ2-2, with D unresolved. Between the trimmed V and J ends, which lost 4 bases and 2 bases, there was a span of 2 bases. From germline, CDR1 is KGHSH and CDR2 LQKENI. This CDR3 region has 12 residues.

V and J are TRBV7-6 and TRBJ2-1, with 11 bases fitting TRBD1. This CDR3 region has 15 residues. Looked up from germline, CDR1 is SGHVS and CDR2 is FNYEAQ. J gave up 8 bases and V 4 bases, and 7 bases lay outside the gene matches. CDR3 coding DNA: TGTGCCAGCAGCTCTCCGGGACAGGGGGTCGATGAGCAGTTCTTC. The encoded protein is CASSSPGQGVDEQFF. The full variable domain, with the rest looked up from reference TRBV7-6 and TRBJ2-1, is GAGVSQSPRYKVTKRGQDVALRCDPISGHVSLYWYRQALGQGPEFLTYFNYEAQQDKSGLPNDRFSAERPEGSISTLTIQRTEQRDSAMYRCASSSPGQGVDEQFFGPGTRLTVL.

CDR3 protein: CASSQVGLGVNEQFF. CDR3 sequence (DNA): TGTGCCAGCAGCCAGGTAGGACTGGGCGTGAATGAGCAGTTCTTC. This sequence joins TRBV3-1 (or the pseudogene TRBV3-2) and TRBJ2-1; a possible D gene is TRBD2 (5 bases). Trimming removed 3 bases from V and 7 bases from J, with 16 bases in between. From germline, CDR1 is LGHDT and CDR2 YNNKEL (reference sequence). This CDR3 contains 15 residues.

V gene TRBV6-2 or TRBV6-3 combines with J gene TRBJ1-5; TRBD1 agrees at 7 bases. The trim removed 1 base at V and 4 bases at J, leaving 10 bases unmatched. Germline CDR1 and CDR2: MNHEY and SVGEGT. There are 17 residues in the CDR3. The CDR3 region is CASSYYRTGKPNQPQHF. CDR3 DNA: TGTGCCAGCAGTTACTACCGGACAGGCAAACCGAATCAGCCCCAGCATTTT.

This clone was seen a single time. In DNA form, the CDR3 reads TGTGCCAGCAGTTATGGGGCCCTTATGAACTACGAGCAGTACTTC. Translation gives CASSYGALMNYEQYF. This chain uses TRBV6-2 or TRBV6-3 with TRBJ2-7, with D possibly being TRBD1 (5 bases). Trimming pared 3 bases from V and 3 bases from J, leaving 15 bases between. Germline loops: CDR1 MNHEY, CDR2 SVGEGT. The CDR3 contains 15 residues.

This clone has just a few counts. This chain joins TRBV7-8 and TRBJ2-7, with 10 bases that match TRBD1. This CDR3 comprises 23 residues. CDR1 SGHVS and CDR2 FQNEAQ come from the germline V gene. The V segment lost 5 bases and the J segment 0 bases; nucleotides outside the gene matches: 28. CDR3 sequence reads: CASSHHPLRSGDRGLYSSYEQYF. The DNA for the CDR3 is TGTGCCAGCAGCCATCATCCCCTCCGGTCAGGGGACAGGGGTCTTTATAGCTCCTACGAGCAGTACTTC.

CDR3 sequence (DNA): TGTGCCACCAGCGAGGACTCGATCTTTGTAGGATACAATGAGCAGTTCTTC. Its protein product is CATSEDSIFVGYNEQFF. The chain joins TRBV15 to TRBJ2-1, with D perhaps TRBD2 (5 bases). Trimming pared 5 bases from V and 4 bases from J, leaving 21 bases between. The CDR3 sequence is 17 residues long. Looked up from germline, CDR1 is LNHNV and CDR2 is YYDKDF (reference sequence).

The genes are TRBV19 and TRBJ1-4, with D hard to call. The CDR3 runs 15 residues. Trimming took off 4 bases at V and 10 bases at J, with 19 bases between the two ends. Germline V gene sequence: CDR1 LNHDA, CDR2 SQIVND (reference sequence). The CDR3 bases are TGTGCCAGTAGTAAGGAGGCAGTAACCCTCGGAAAACTGTTTTTT. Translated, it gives CASSKEAVTLGKLFF.